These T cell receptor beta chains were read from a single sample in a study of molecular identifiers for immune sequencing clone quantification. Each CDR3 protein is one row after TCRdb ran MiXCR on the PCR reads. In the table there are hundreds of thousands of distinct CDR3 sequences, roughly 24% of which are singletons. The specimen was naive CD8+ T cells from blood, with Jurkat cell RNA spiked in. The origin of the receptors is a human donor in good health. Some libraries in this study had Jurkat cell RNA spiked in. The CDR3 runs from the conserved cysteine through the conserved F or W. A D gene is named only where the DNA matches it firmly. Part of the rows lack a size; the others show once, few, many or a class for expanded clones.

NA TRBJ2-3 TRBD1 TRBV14 CASSLHSLTGHPTDTQYF TGTGCCAGCAGCCTTCATTCCTTGACAGGGCACCCCACAGATACGCAGTATTTT
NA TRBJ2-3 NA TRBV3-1 CASSPSGGFWADTQYF TGTGCCAGCAGCCCTTCCGGGGGATTTTGGGCAGATACGCAGTATTTT
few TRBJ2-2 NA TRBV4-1 CASSPGSLSWELFF TGCGCCAGCAGCCCGGGCTCCCTCTCGTGGGAGCTGTTTTTT
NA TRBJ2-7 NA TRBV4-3 CASSQELGFASGSFYEQYF TGCGCCAGCAGCCAAGAACTAGGCTTTGCGTCAGGGAGTTTCTACGAGCAGTACTTC
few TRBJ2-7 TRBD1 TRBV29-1 CSVAEWRQGTYEQYF TGCAGCGTTGCAGAGTGGCGACAGGGCACCTACGAGCAGTACTTC
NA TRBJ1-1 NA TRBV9 CASSLLSKISNTEAFF TGTGCCAGCAGCCTCTTATCGAAGATTTCGAACACTGAAGCTTTCTTT
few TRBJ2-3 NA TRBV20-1 CSAPDLNLDTDTQYF TGCAGTGCCCCCGACCTAAACCTCGACACAGATACGCAGTATTTT
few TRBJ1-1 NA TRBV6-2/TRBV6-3 CASRHPPQGIGTEAFF TGTGCCAGCAGGCATCCGCCTCAGGGGATCGGGACTGAAGCTTTCTTT
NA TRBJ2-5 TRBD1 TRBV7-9 CASSLTGGRWETQYF TGTGCCAGCAGCTTGACAGGGGGCCGTTGGGAGACCCAGTACTTC
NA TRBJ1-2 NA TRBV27 CASSLPPSHFNPQGYTF TGTGCCAGCAGTTTACCCCCTTCGCATTTTAATCCACAGGGCTACACCTTC
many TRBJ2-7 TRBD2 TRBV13 CASSPGTSGREQYF TGTGCCAGCAGCCCCGGGACTAGCGGGAGGGAGCAGTACTTC
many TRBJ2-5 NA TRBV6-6 CASSSLDREGQETQYF TGTGCCAGCAGTTCTCTCGACAGGGAGGGGCAAGAGACCCAGTACTTC
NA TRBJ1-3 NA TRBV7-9 CASSSDGGEGNTIYF TGTGCCAGCAGCTCCGACGGGGGGGAAGGAAACACCATATATTTT
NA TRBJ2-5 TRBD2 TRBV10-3 CAISDFRGLAAAQETQYF TGTGCCATCAGTGATTTTAGGGGACTAGCGGCAGCGCAAGAGACCCAGTACTTC
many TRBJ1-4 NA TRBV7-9 CASSLNGATNEKLFF TGTGCCAGCAGCTTAAACGGAGCAACTAATGAAAAACTGTTTTTT
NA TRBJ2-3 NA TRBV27 CASSLDRSGPSTDTQYF TGTGCCAGCAGTTTAGATAGGAGCGGTCCTAGCACAGATACGCAGTATTTT
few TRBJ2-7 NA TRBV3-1 CASSQDEHRPPGSEQYF TGTGCCAGCAGCCAAGATGAACATCGACCCCCGGGCTCCGAGCAGTACTTC
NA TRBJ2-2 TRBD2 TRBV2 CASKAETSGAGELFF TGTGCCAGCAAAGCGGAGACTAGCGGGGCCGGGGAGCTGTTTTTT
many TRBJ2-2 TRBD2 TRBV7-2 CASSLSTSGRRIGELFF TGTGCCAGCAGCTTGTCGACTAGCGGGAGGAGGATAGGGGAGCTGTTTTTT
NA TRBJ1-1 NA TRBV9 CASSGAEAEAFF TGTGCCAGCAGCGGGGCGGAGGCTGAAGCTTTCTTT
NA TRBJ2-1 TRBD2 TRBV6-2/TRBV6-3 CASSKTTSGSTNEQFF TGTGCCAGCAGTAAAACGACTAGCGGGAGCACCAATGAGCAGTTCTTC
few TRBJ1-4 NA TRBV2 CAGRGGLPSEGLFF TGTGCCGGACGGGGGGGACTACCTAGCGAGGGGCTGTTTTTT
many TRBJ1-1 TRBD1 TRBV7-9 CASSLVTGLGTEAFF TGTGCCAGCAGCTTAGTGACAGGGCTGGGGACTGAAGCTTTCTTT
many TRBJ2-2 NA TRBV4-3 CASSQVGPQTGELFF TGCGCCAGCAGCCAAGTAGGGCCCCAGACCGGGGAGCTGTTTTTT
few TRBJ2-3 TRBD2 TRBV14 CASSRRTSGYGAQYF TGTGCCAGCAGCCGAAGGACTAGCGGGTATGGGGCGCAGTATTTT
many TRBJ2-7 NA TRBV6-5 CASSYDALGEQYF TGTGCCAGCAGTTACGACGCCCTAGGAGAGCAGTACTTC
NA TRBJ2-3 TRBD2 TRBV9 CASSPRTSGGTDTQYF TGTGCCAGCAGCCCCAGGACTAGCGGGGGCACAGATACGCAGTATTTT
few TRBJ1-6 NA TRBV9 CASSGGDYSPLHF TGTGCCAGCAGCGGGGGTGACTATTCACCCCTCCACTTT
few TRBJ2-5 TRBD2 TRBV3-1 CASSQPGLAGRAETQYF TGTGCCAGCAGCCAACCGGGACTAGCGGGAAGGGCAGAGACCCAGTACTTC
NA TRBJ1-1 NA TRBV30 CAWGGETGRLAEAFF TGTGCCTGGGGAGGCGAAACAGGGCGGTTGGCTGAAGCTTTCTTT
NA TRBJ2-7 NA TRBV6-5 CASSYKIGEKYEQYF TGTGCCAGCAGTTACAAAATTGGGGAAAAGTACGAGCAGTACTTC
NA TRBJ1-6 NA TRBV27 CASSLSRGPSSPLHF TGTGCCAGCAGTTTATCCAGGGGCCCCAGTTCACCCCTCCACTTT
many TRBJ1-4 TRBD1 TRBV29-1 CSNRPDRAGTNEKLFF TGCAGCAACAGGCCTGACAGGGCTGGAACTAATGAAAAACTGTTTTTT
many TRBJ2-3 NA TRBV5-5 CASSTGTALFTQYF TGTGCCAGCAGCACCGGGACCGCTTTGTTTACGCAGTATTTT
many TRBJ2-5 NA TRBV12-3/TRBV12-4 CASSVQETQYF TGTGCCAGCAGTGTCCAAGAGACCCAGTACTTC
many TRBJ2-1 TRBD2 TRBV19 CASSIYGGTEQFF TGTGCCAGTAGTATTTACGGGGGGACGGAGCAGTTCTTC
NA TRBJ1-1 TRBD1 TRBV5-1 CASRYTTGGTEAFF TGCGCCAGCAGGTATACTACAGGGGGTACTGAAGCTTTCTTT
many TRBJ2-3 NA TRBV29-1 CSAELDTQYF TGCAGCGCCGAACTAGATACGCAGTATTTT
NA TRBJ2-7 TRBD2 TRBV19 CASSLTSADYEQYF TGTGCCAGTAGTCTAACTAGCGCGGATTACGAGCAGTACTTC
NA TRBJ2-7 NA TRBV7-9 CASSTDRSYAQYF TGTGCCAGCAGCACGGACCGCTCCTACGCGCAGTACTTC
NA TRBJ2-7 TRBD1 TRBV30 CAWDSQGNEQYF TGTGCCTGGGATTCACAGGGGAACGAGCAGTACTTC